The clone carrying this T cell receptor beta chain has ten or more counts. The data originate from a study of T cells after yellow fever vaccination. The overall study: Preparation of the low-cell-number fractions used SMART-Seq v4 Ultra Low Input.

TCR cDNA was made by 5'RACE template switching, adding a universal primer site and UMIs. TCRdb reprocessed the 5' RACE reads via MiXCR and lists one record per CDR3 protein. Of 300,000 to 450,000 distinct CDR3 sequences listed, roughly 7.5% are singletons. The V gene lost 6 bases and the J gene lost 4 bases, with 10 bases spanning the gap. Germline V gene sequence: CDR1 LGHDT, CDR2 YNNKEL (reference sequence). The CDR3 has 13 amino acids. This TCR came from a man younger than 35 who received the YFV17D yellow fever vaccine. Sample: PBMCs, taken 35 to 50 days after the first yellow fever vaccination. The V gene is TRBV3-1, the J gene TRBJ1-5, with TRBD1 as a possible D gene (5 bases). The CDR3 protein is CASSQEGNQPQHF. DNA for the CDR3: TGTGCCAGCAGTCAGGAGGGGAATCAGCCCCAGCATTTT.